The source of this T cell receptor beta chain is a study of blood T cell repertoires in COVID-19. The germline gives CDR1 ENHRY, CDR2 SYGVKD. Losses at the gene ends were 6 bases for V and 0 bases for J; bases not matched to a gene: 7. The length of the CDR3 is 17 residues. Clones were sequenced by immunoSEQ multiplex PCR, and TCRdb holds only the in-frame ones, with some missing. The profile shows about 44,000 clones, around 87% of them singletons. This receptor was identified in a human donor in a cohort sampled during active COVID-19. The V call is TRBV10-3, the J call TRBJ2-1; 11 nucleotides agree with TRBD1. The source material was peripheral blood. The CDR3 DNA follows: TGTGCCATCAGCCTCGGACAGGGGGCTAGCTCCTACAATGAGCAGTTCTTC. Encoded protein: CAISLGQGASSYNEQFF.